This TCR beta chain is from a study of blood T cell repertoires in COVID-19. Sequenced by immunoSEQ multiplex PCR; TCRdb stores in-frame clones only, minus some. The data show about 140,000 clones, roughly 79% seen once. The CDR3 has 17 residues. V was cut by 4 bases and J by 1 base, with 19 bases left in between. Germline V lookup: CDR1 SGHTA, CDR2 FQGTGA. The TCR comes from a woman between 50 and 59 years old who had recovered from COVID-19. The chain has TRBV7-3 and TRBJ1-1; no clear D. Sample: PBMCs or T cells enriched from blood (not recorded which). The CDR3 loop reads CASSSNPVSPGNTEAFF. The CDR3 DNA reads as TGTGCCAGCAGCTCCAACCCGGTCTCGCCGGGGAACACTGAAGCTTTCTTT.